The following is a T cell receptor (beta chain) sequence with its context. Assay used: immunoSEQ multiplex PCR; TCRdb lists only in-frame clones, some missing. This sample yields about 120,000 clones, of which approximately 92% are seen a single time; 14% belongs to the top ten. The length of the CDR3 is 15 residues. Trimming took 2 bases from V and 0 from J, leaving 10 bases between them. Germline values: CDR1 MDHEN, CDR2 SYDVKM. This sample was included in a study of T cell responses to AZD1222 COVID-19 vaccine. The sequencing used peripheral blood, collected on day 0 of AZD1222 vaccination. The V gene is TRBV28, the J gene TRBJ1-1; D gene ambiguous. This TCR derives from an adult in good health. The CDR3 sequence is CASSLDRGVNTEAFF. In DNA, the CDR3 is TGTGCCAGCAGTTTAGACCGCGGGGTGAACACTGAAGCTTTCTTT.